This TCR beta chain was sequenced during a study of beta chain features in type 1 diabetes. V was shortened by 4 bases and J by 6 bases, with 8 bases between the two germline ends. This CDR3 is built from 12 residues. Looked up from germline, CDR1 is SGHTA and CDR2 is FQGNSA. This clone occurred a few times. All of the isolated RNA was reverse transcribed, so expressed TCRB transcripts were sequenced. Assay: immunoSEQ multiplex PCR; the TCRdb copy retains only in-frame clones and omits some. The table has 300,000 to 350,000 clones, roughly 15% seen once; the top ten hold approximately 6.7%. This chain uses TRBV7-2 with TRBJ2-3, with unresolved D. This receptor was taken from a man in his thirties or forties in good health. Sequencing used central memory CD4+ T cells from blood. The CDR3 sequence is CASSSQLDTQYF. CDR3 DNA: TGTGCCAGCAGCTCCCAGCTGGATACGCAGTATTTT. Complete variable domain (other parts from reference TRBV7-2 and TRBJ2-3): GAGVSQSPSNKVTEKGKDVELRCDPISGHTALYWYRQSLGQGLEFLIYFQGNSAPDKSGLPSDRFSAERTGGSVSTLTIQRTQQEDSAVYLCASSSQLDTQYFGPGTRLTVL.